This T cell receptor beta chain was captured in a study of early T cells in non-severe SARS-CoV-2 infection. In the study overall: It was bulk RNA from unsorted whole blood that was sequenced, and the chains were unpaired.

The germline V gene encodes CDR1 SGHAT and CDR2 FQNNGV. This CDR3 region has 14 residues. Trimming took off 5 bases at V and 8 bases at J, with 16 bases between the two ends. This clonotype showed up many times. TCRdb redid the calling of the 5' RACE reads with MiXCR, one entry per CDR3 protein. The sample has 70,000 to 95,000 distinct CDR3 sequences, approximately 16% seen once. This rearrangement joins TRBV11-2 to TRBJ2-1, with D perhaps TRBD1 or TRBD2 (6 bases each). The source is an adult who was a healthcare worker with PCR-confirmed SARS-CoV-2 infection or an uninfected control (not recorded which). Sequences were obtained from whole blood. CDR3 in DNA: TGTGCCAGCAGCCCAATCGACGGGGGCGATGAGCAGTTCTTC. It encodes CASSPIDGGDEQFF.